This paragraph reports one T cell receptor beta chain. Its target is unknown. What was sequenced were expressed TCRB transcripts, since all of the isolated RNA had been reverse transcribed. Profiling relied on immunoSEQ multiplex PCR, and the TCRdb table lists in-frame clones only, not all of them. Here the sample spans 400,000 to 450,000 clones, around 14% being singletons. This sample is part of a study of beta chain features in type 1 diabetes. At the level of the study: Sorted cells examined across all samples numbered roughly 100 million. Study conclusions and caveats: A potential influence of HLA type upon TCRB rearrangement remained unresolved herein.

CDR1 is MGHRA, CDR2 YSYEKL, per germline. The CDR3 extends over 14 amino acids. V shed 3 bases, J shed 5 bases, and the junction held 4 bases outside the gene matches. Sequences were obtained from naive CD4+ T cells from blood. The sequence came from a man aged 25-45 years in good health. The chain has TRBV4-1 and TRBJ2-5, with 9 bases identical to TRBD2. The CDR3 spells CASSHLAGRETQYF. The CDR3 bases are TGCGCCAGCAGCCATCTAGCGGGAAGGGAGACCCAGTACTTC.